This T cell receptor beta chain was sequenced in a study of T-cell reconstitution after alpha-beta-depleted transplantation in children. This clonotype was observed at least ten times. As it was prepared, the TCRbeta library received unique molecular identifiers. TCRdb re-called the PCR reads through MiXCR, storing one row per CDR3 protein. The sample includes some 830,000 distinct CDR3 sequences, around 17% of them seen just once. Sequences were derived from PBMCs, mostly from graft donor cells, sampled 360 days after TCRalphabeta/CD19-depleted stem cell transplant. This clonotype was obtained from a male patient between 5 and 17 years old who had a stem cell transplant for acute lymphoblastic leukemia, so the T cells may come from the graft donor.

This chain's CDR3 is CASSFPLSSFGETQYF. CDR3 nucleotides: TGCGCCAGCAGCTTCCCCCTTTCCAGTTTCGGAGAGACCCAGTACTTC. V is TRBV5-1 and J is TRBJ2-5, with D uncertain. The CDR3 sequence is 16 residues long. From germline, CDR1 is SGHRS and CDR2 YFSETQ. V lost 2 bases to trimming and J lost 4 bases, with 18 bases between them. Variable domain in full (rest from reference TRBV5-1 and TRBJ2-5): KAGVTQTPRYLIKTRGQQVTLSCSPISGHRSVSWYQQTPGQGLQFLFEYFSETQRNKGNFPGRFSGRQFSNSRSEMNVSTLELGDSALYLCASSFPLSSFGETQYFGPGTRLLVL.